This T cell receptor (beta chain) was identified during a study of blood T cells in healthy people across ages. Broader study findings: Measured against age, TCR beta diversity per million T cells decreased in a roughly linear manner. CMV status of donors was not determined, possibly confounding expanded clonotype changes.

With respect to this clonotype: Its cognate antigen is unknown.

Combining a sample-barcoded 5' primer with a J-beta primer mix, a second PCR ran for about 7 to 11 cycles. A single record per CDR3 protein comes from TCRdb applying MiXCR to the 5' RACE reads. The table records about 1.4 million distinct CDR3 sequences, around 55% of them present only once. There are 14 residues in the CDR3. With 5 bases removed from V and 6 bases from J, the gap between germline ends came to 17 bases. Germline lookup yields CDR1 MNHEY and CDR2 SMNVEV (reference sequence). The chain joins TRBV27 to TRBJ2-7; D call uncertain. The source material was blood. This sequence originates from a man younger than 30 in good health. The DNA for the CDR3 is TGTGCCAGCAGTCCTCTCCCCCGCGGCATCGAGCAGTACTTC. Residues: CASSPLPRGIEQYF.